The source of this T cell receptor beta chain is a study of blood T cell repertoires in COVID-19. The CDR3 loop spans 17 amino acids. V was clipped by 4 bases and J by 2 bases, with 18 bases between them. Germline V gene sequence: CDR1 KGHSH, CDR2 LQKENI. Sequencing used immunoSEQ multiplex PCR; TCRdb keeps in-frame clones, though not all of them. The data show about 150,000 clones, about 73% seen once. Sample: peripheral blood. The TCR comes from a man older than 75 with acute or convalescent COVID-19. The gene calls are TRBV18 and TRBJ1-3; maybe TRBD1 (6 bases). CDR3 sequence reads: CASSLVTGPFTGNTIYF. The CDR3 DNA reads TGTGCCAGCTCACTCGTGACAGGCCCTTTTACTGGAAACACCATATATTTT.